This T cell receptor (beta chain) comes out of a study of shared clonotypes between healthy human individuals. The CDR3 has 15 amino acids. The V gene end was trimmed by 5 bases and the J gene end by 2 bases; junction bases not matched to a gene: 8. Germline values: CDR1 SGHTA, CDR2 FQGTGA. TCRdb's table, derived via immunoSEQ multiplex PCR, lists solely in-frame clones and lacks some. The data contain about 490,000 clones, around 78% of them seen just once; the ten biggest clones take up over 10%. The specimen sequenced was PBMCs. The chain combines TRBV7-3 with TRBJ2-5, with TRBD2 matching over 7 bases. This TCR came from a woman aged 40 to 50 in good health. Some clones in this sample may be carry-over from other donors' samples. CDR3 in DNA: TGTGCCAGCAGCCCCTCGGGAGGCATACAAGAGACCCAGTACTTC. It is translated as CASSPSGGIQETQYF.